The 10 T cell receptor beta chains listed next were all sequenced from one sample in a study of T cell responses to AZD1222 COVID-19 vaccine. The table came from immunoSEQ multiplex PCR; TCRdb's copy has only in-frame clones and leaves some out. Of just under 90,000 clones in the sample, 88% are singletons; the top ten hold around 5.8%. The sample consisted of peripheral blood, taken on day 0 of AZD1222 vaccination. The receptors here all came from an adult in good health.

Written as DNA, the CDR3 is TGTGCCAGCAGTGAACAGTCGGGCAGCACAGATACGCAGTATTTT. Amino acid sequence: CASSEQSGSTDTQYF. V gene TRBV2 combines with J gene TRBJ2-3; D not resolved. The ends were cut back, 2 bases at V and 0 bases at J, with 9 bases in the middle. This CDR3 region has 15 residues. Germline assignment: CDR1 SNHLY and CDR2 FYNNEI.

This clone was observed a single time. This sequence joins TRBV27 and TRBJ1-6; 8 bases agree with TRBD1. J gave up 1 base and V 4 bases, and 3 bases lay outside the gene matches. The V gene's germline CDR1 is MNHEY and CDR2 SMNVEV (reference sequence). This CDR3 region has 16 residues. DNA for the CDR3: TGTGCCAGCAGTTCCACAGGGGGATCCTATAATTCACCCCTCCACTTT. Translation gives CASSSTGGSYNSPLHF.

This clone has a single count. The chain employs TRBV9 and TRBJ2-1; either TRBD1 or TRBD2 may supply D (5 bases each). The CDR3 covers 14 residues. In germline, CDR1 is SGDLS, CDR2 YYNGEE. Trimming took 4 bases from V and 5 from J, leaving 13 bases between them. The CDR3 region has the DNA TGTGCCAGCAGCCCAAGGGACGTAAACAATGAGCAGTTCTTC. Its protein is CASSPRDVNNEQFF.

This chain uses TRBV7-3 with TRBJ2-5, with 14 bases aligning to TRBD2. The CDR3 has 16 amino acids. After removal of 5 bases from V and 4 bases from J, the junction contained 6 bases not matched to a gene. Per germline, CDR1 SGHTA and CDR2 FQGTGA. The CDR3 DNA reads TGTGCCAGCAGCCCAGGGACTAGCGGGAGAGGAGAGACCCAGTACTTC. Protein sequence: CASSPGTSGRGETQYF.

The chain uses TRBV6-4 and TRBJ1-2, with D unresolved. With 3 bases removed from V and 4 bases from J, the gap between germline ends came to 6 bases. The CDR3 totals 12 residues. The germline V gene has CDR1 MRHNA and CDR2 SNTAGT. The CDR3: CASSDGPYGYTF. CDR3 in DNA: TGTGCCAGCAGTGATGGGCCCTATGGCTACACCTTC.

The chain employs TRBV6-5 and TRBJ1-5, with a tentative D call TRBD1 (6 bases). CDR1 MNHEY and CDR2 SVGAGI come from the germline V gene. The V gene lost 6 bases and the J gene lost 3 bases, with 12 bases spanning the gap. The CDR3 runs to 14 residues. CDR3 DNA sequence: TGTGCCAGCAGAGCCGACAGGAACAATCAGCCCCAGCATTTT. Translated, it gives CASRADRNNQPQHF.

This chain links TRBV4-1 with TRBJ2-7; D perhaps matches TRBD2 (5 bases). Trimming removed 6 bases from V and 2 bases from J, with 20 bases in between. In germline, CDR1 is MGHRA, CDR2 YSYEKL. This CDR3 region has 16 residues. This CDR3 is CASRLEARARAYEQYF. As DNA, the CDR3 is TGCGCCAGCAGACTAGAAGCCAGAGCTCGGGCCTACGAGCAGTACTTC.

In this sample, this clone turned up once. The rearrangement links TRBV5-4 to TRBJ1-5, with a weak D call TRBD1 (5 bases). The CDR3 covers 16 residues. V lost 0 bases, J lost 6 bases, and 16 bases lay in between. CDR1 SGHNT and CDR2 YYREEE come from the germline V gene (reference sequence). The CDR3 protein is CASSLELPQGSQPQHF. Here the CDR3 DNA reads TGTGCCAGCAGCTTGGAATTACCTCAGGGAAGTCAGCCCCAGCATTTT.

The J gene is TRBJ2-1, the V gene TRBV10-2, with D possibly TRBD1 on 6 matching bases. This CDR3 is built from 12 residues. The germline V gene has CDR1 WSHSY and CDR2 SAAADI. Trimming shortened V by 5 bases and J by 8 bases, and 10 bases separated the two germline ends. In DNA form, the CDR3 reads TGCGCCAGCAGTCCACAGGGCGATGAGCAGTTCTTC. It codes for CASSPQGDEQFF.

A few counts support this clone. The chain links TRBV29-1 to TRBJ2-1; 10 positions agree with TRBD2. The CDR3 is 16 amino acids. Germline V lookup: CDR1 SQVTM, CDR2 ANQGSEA. With 3 bases clipped from V and 2 bases from J, the junction kept 7 bases outside the gene matches. The CDR3 DNA sequence: TGCAGCGTTGATAGCGCTAGCGGGAGAACCTACAATGAGCAGTTCTTC. It is translated as CSVDSASGRTYNEQFF.